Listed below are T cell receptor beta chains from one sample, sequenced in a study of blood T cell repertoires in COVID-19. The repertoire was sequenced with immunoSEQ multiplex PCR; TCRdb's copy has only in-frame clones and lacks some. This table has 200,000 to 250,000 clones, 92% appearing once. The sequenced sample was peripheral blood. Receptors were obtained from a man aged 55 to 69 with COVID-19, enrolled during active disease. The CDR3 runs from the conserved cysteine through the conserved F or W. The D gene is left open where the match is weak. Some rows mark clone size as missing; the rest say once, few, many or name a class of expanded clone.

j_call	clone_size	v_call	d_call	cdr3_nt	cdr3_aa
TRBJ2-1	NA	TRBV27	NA	TGTGCCAGCAGTTCCCGGACCAGGGGCAGTAATGAGCAGTTCTTC	CASSSRTRGSNEQFF
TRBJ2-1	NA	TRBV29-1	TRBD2	TGCAGCGTTGAAGTGGGGACTAGCGGACGGTCCTACAATGAGCAGTTCTTC	CSVEVGTSGRSYNEQFF
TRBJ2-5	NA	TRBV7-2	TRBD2	TGTGCCAGCAGCCCGGGACTAGCGGGAGGGAGGGAGACCCAGTACTTC	CASSPGLAGGRETQYF
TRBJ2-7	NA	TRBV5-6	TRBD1	TGTGCCAGCAGCTTCCGGGACAGGGGATACGAGCAGTACTTC	CASSFRDRGYEQYF
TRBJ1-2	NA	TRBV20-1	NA	TGCAGTGCTAGTTCTACTGAAATTGGCTACACCTTC	CSASSTEIGYTF
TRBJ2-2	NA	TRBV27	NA	TGTGCCAGCAGTTTAGGGCCCGGGGAGCTGTTTTTT	CASSLGPGELFF
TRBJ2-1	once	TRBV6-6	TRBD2	TGTGCCAGCAGTGCCTCGGGACTAGCGGGAGTGAATGAGCAGTTCTTC	CASSASGLAGVNEQFF
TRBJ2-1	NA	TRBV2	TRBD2	TGTGCCAGCAGGGGACTAGCGGGGGTTGCTGAGCAGTTCTTC	CASRGLAGVAEQFF
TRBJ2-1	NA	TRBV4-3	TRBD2	TGCGCCAGCAGCCAAGATGTGGATAGCGGGGGATCCCGTCTTTACAATGAGCAGTTCTTC	CASSQDVDSGGSRLYNEQFF
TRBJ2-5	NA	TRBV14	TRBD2	TGTGCCAGCAGCCAAACCGTAGGACTAGGGGTAGAGACCCAGTACTTC	CASSQTVGLGVETQYF
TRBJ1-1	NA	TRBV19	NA	TGTGCCAGTAGTTCCAGCAGGGGTAACACTGAAGCTTTCTTT	CASSSSRGNTEAFF
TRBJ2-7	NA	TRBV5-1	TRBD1	TGCGCCAGCAGAACTGGACAGGGATCCTACGAGCAGTACTTC	CASRTGQGSYEQYF
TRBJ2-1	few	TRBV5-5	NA	TGTGCCAGCAGCTTGGCCCAGGCAGTCGCCAATGAGCAGTTCTTC	CASSLAQAVANEQFF
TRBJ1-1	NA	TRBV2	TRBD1	TGTGCCAGCAGTCGGACAGGGGTTAGCACTGAAGCTTTCTTT	CASSRTGVSTEAFF
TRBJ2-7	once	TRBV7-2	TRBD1	TGTGCCAGCAGCGTCGGACAGGGGTACGAGCAGTACTTC	CASSVGQGYEQYF
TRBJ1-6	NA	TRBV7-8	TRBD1	TGTGCCAGCAGCTTATCCAGGGGGCAATCACCCCTCCACTTT	CASSLSRGQSPLHF
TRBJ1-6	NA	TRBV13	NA	TGTGCCAGCAGCTACTCGGGACTCTATAATTCACCCCTCCACTTT	CASSYSGLYNSPLHF
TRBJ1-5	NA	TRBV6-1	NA	TGTGCCAGCAGTGAGTTAGGCAATCAGCCCCAGCATTTT	CASSELGNQPQHF
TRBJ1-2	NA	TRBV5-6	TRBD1	TGTGCCAGCAGCCCGAATCAGGGGGCGGGTGGCTACACCTTC	CASSPNQGAGGYTF
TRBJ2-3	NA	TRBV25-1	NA	TGTGCCAGCAGTGAATCCGGGACTAGCACAGATACGCAGTATTTT	CASSESGTSTDTQYF
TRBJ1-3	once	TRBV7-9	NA	TGTGCCAGCAGCGCCGGTGAGCTGGGAAACACCATATATTTT	CASSAGELGNTIYF
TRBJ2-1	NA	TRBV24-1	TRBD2	TGTGCCACCGGCGGCGGGGGGCTTCACAATGAGCAGTTCTTC	CATGGGGLHNEQFF